A single count supports the clone carrying this T cell receptor beta chain. The data are from a study of blood T cell repertoires in COVID-19. Looking at the study overall: Collection of acute and convalescent COVID-19 samples took place in the United States, Italy and Spain.

CDR3 length: 15 amino acids. Germline CDR1 is LNHNV and CDR2 is YYDKDF (reference sequence). Trimming took off 1 base at V and 5 bases at J, with 14 bases between the two ends. Authors' analysis steps: The assay estimated nucleated cells by amplifying reference gene primers. Profiled with immunoSEQ multiplex PCR; TCRdb holds only in-frame clones, not every one. Clone size and the V and J calls come from that table; the DNA yielded D and trimming. The sample records 220,000 or so clones, 85% to 90% being singletons. All enrollees were roughly 18 to 90 years old and from 20 to 30 US areas. Cohort assignment relied on participant-reported clinical history.

The genes are TRBV15 and TRBJ1-2, with D tentatively TRBD1 (5 bases). This TCR was recovered from a woman aged 18-35 years in a cohort exposed to, infected with or recovered from COVID-19 (not recorded which). Sequencing was done on a sample of PBMCs or T cells enriched from blood (not recorded which). CDR3 in amino acids: CATSRGKGTRYGYTF. CDR3 DNA: TGTGCCACCAGCAGAGGGAAGGGGACTAGATATGGCTACACCTTC.